These 8 T cell receptor beta chains were sequenced from one sample in a study of response to subunit inactivated influenza vaccine. TCRdb independently ran MiXCR on the RT-PCR reads; one entry per CDR3 protein. The top ten hold 11% of the sample, which has about 620,000 distinct CDR3 sequences, 11% seen once. These same data were also listed under a study on T cells expressing NK-cell markers. That paper adds: Beta-chain TCR cDNA was generated via 5'RACE template switching with UMIs.

The specimen comprised PBMCs from blood, sampled on the day of vaccination. These receptors came from a man aged 45-65 years who received an inactivated influenza vaccine.

The rearrangement links TRBV27 to TRBJ2-1; 8 bases fit TRBD2. The CDR3 contains 18 residues. Germline V CDR1 and CDR2: MNHEY, SMNVEV (reference sequence). V was pared by 2 bases and J by 0 bases, with 9 bases of the junction left unmatched. CDR3 amino acids: CASSLTPPREVSYNEQFF. The CDR3 nucleotides are TGTGCCAGCAGTTTAACCCCTCCGCGGGAGGTCTCCTACAATGAGCAGTTCTTC.

This clonotype was found a few times. The chain uses TRBV10-3 and TRBJ2-7, with D possibly being TRBD2 (6 bases). The germline V gene has CDR1 ENHRY and CDR2 SYGVKD. Trimming removed 6 bases from V and 3 bases from J, with 12 bases in between. CDR3 length: 13 amino acids. DNA for the CDR3: TGTGCCATCAGCCGGGACTTGTTCTACGAGCAGTACTTC. Amino acids: CAISRDLFYEQYF.

This clonotype was recorded many times. The chain carries TRBV15 and TRBJ2-2, with 9 bases fitting TRBD1. CDR1 is LNHNV and CDR2 is YYDKDF in the germline V gene (reference sequence). After removal of 2 bases from V and 5 bases from J, the junction contained 9 bases not matched to a gene. The CDR3 is 17 residues long. The DNA for the CDR3 is TGTGCCACCAGCAGAACCATGACAGGGGGATTAACCGGGGAGCTGTTTTTT. Protein sequence: CATSRTMTGGLTGELFF.

This clonotype turned up a few times. The genes are TRBV28 and TRBJ2-5; D call uncertain. Germline CDR1 and CDR2: MDHEN and SYDVKM. V was trimmed by 5 bases and J by 5 bases, leaving 12 bases between them. The CDR3 length is 13 residues. The CDR3 protein is CASSTRRSETQYF. The CDR3 nucleotides read TGTGCCAGCAGTACGCGGCGGTCGGAGACCCAGTACTTC. The variable domain in full, with the rest retrieved from reference TRBV28 and TRBJ2-5, is DVKVTQSSRYLVKRTGEKVFLECVQDMDHENMFWYRQDPGLGLRLIYFSYDVKMKEKGDIPEGYSVSREKKERFSLILESASTNQTSMYLCASSTRRSETQYFGPGTRLLVL.

The sample holds many counts of this clonotype. V and J are TRBV6-1 and TRBJ2-3; no clear D. Trimming removed 7 bases from V and 0 bases from J, with 17 bases in between. Germline CDR1 and CDR2: MNHNS and SASEGT. The CDR3 has 16 residues. CDR3 coding DNA: TGTGCCAGCATGAAAGAGAAAGCATTCAGCACAGATACGCAGTATTTT. Translated: CASMKEKAFSTDTQYF.

This clonotype was found a few times. The chain joins TRBV6-1 to TRBJ2-1; D is possibly TRBD1 (5 bases). Germline CDR1 and CDR2: MNHNS and SASEGT. The V and J ends lost 6 bases and 2 bases respectively, with 20 bases between them. The CDR3 extends over 17 amino acids. The CDR3 coding sequence is TGTGCCAGCAGGACGGAAGGACACCTCGGCCCCTACAATGAGCAGTTCTTC. Amino acids: CASRTEGHLGPYNEQFF.

This clonotype occurred a few times. The genes are TRBV7-9 and TRBJ2-1; D unresolved. Germline CDR1 and CDR2: SEHNR and FQNEAQ (reference sequence). Trimming cost V 8 bases and J 4 bases, with 15 bases left between them. The CDR3 extends over 14 amino acids. As DNA, the CDR3 is TGTGCCAGCGCCCAGTCTCATTTTTACAATGAGCAGTTCTTC. The encoded protein is CASAQSHFYNEQFF.

This chain uses TRBV10-3 with TRBJ2-7; possible D gene TRBD1, 5 bases. Trimming shortened V by 0 bases and J by 9 bases, and 15 bases separated the two germline ends. Germline loops: CDR1 ENHRY, CDR2 SYGVKD. There are 14 residues in the CDR3. CDR3 bases: TGTGCCATCAGTGAGTCGGTAAGGCGTGGGGCGCAGTACTTC. It yields the protein CAISESVRRGAQYF.